This T cell receptor (beta chain) came from a study of cytomegalovirus exposure and HLA in healthy donors. 13 Jbeta primers and 60 Vbeta primers were used for the PCR. Here immunoSEQ multiplex PCR was the method, and the copy in TCRdb shows in-frame clones only, minus some. Of under 250,000 clones in the sample, around 77% were seen once. V dropped 5 bases and J dropped 0; count of bases not matched to a gene: 4. This CDR3 comprises 17 residues. Per the germline V gene, CDR1 is SGHAT and CDR2 is FQNNGV. This clone showed up just a few times. This chain links TRBV11-2 with TRBJ2-3; 14 bases line up with TRBD2. The sequence came from a woman aged 25 to 39 in good health and CMV-seronegative. The sample comprised PBMCs. The CDR3 here is CASSPGLAGVSTDTQYF. CDR3 in DNA: TGTGCCAGCAGCCCGGGACTAGCGGGGGTTAGCACAGATACGCAGTATTTT.